This T cell receptor beta chain was captured by sequencing in a study of T-cell reconstitution after alpha-beta-depleted transplantation in children (dated by TCRdb to the mid-2010s). In the study overall: T-cell immune reconstitution after TCRalphabeta/CD19-depleted allogeneic hematopoietic cell transplantation in children was quantitatively tracked in the study by means of TCR repertoire profiling. Findings and caveats that apply to the study as a whole: The high TCRbeta diversity at day 60 in some patients was ascribed to recipient T cells and intrathymic progenitors that had survived conditioning. Apparently early alphabetaT-cell count recovery about two months after transplant reportedly relied on only several hundred rapidly expanded clones derived from non-depleted graft cells. Over the following months the frequencies of hyperexpanded clones went down, and after one year T-cell counts and TCRbeta diversity were mostly credited to newly produced T cells.

According to the study, the label for this sample's treatment or condition signals: allogeneic hematopoietic cell transplantation with graft depleted of TCRalphabeta T cells and CD19 B cells. The transplant recipients were children given TCRalphabeta/CD19-depleted allogeneic hematopoietic cell grafts. Libraries were prepared through PCR. Sequencing was performed on an Illumina HiSeq 2500. TCR libraries were prepared with molecular barcoding, using unique molecular identifiers to normalize TCRbeta repertoire quantification. TCRdb redid the processing of the public reads, applying fastp at Q25 and MiXCR, and retained in-frame beta chains. CDR3 protein duplicates are merged, each entry listing the most common genes and DNA. The sample table shows 700,000 to 950,000 distinct CDR3 sequences, and approximately 15% are seen once. The ten top clones hold approximately 4.5% of the sample. Including cysteine and phenylalanine, the CDR3 has 14 amino acids. Just the 42-base CDR3 DNA is kept, in frame starting at base 1. From V the trimming removes 7 bases and from J it removes 2 bases, while the gene matches leave 10 bases of the junction unaccounted for. Via the germline V gene, CDR1 is SQVTM and CDR2 ANQGSEA.

This clonotype was found once. It lacks a known antigen. Per-base quality was not reported, and no clone a single base away is much larger than it. One read offers little support. The rearrangement joined TRBV29-1 to TRBJ2-7, with 8 central nucleotides matching TRBD2. Sample: PBMCs, mostly from graft donor cells, taken 360 days after TCRalphabeta/CD19-depleted stem cell transplant. The TCR was taken from a male patient between 5 and 17 years old who had a stem cell transplant for acute lymphoblastic leukemia, so the T cells may come from the graft donor. The DNA sequence is as follows: TGCAGCGCCGACTCAGCGGGAGCCGCCTACGAGCAGTACTTC. Translated, it reads CSADSAGAAYEQYF.